This T cell receptor (beta chain) was sequenced for a study of cytomegalovirus exposure and HLA in healthy donors. The overall study: From donors who were HLA-typed, an early data release held about 85 million unique TCRs. Study results and limitations: Cytomegalovirus status was reportedly diagnosed by the classifier with high specificity and sensitivity.

A multiplex PCR was run with 60 Vbeta primers and 13 Jbeta primers. Some clones are missing from TCRdb's copy, which holds only in-frame ones; the method was immunoSEQ multiplex PCR. Recorded here are about 130,000 clones; the top ten clones represent 1.5% to 2%. On this clone: Antigen specificity is unknown.

CDR3 length: 14 amino acids. The rearrangement links TRBV21-1 to TRBJ1-6. TRBV21-1 counts as a pseudogene. The source is a man between 18 and 35 years old in good health and CMV-seronegative. Material: PBMCs. CDR3 residues: CASSLRAHNSPLHF. For the CDR3, the DNA is TGTGCCAGCAGCCTGAGGGCCCATAATTCACCCCTCCACTTT.